These T cell receptor beta chains were read from a single sample in a study of CD8+CD57+ T cells in acquired aplastic anemia. TCRdb fed the reads into MiXCR, producing one record per CDR3 protein. The profile covers a few hundred thousand distinct CDR3 sequences, with 55% to 65% appearing a single time and 7% to 9% taken by the ten largest. Sequencing used sorted CD4+, CD8+, or CD8+CD57+ T cells (not recorded which) from PBMCs. The receptors stem from a human donor with severe aplastic anemia or a healthy control (not recorded which). Both conserved end residues are part of each CDR3. The D gene is left open where the match is weak. Only part of the rows carry a size: once, few, many, or a class if the clone is expanded.

TRBJ1-2,-,TRBD1,TRBV5-8,CASSLGTGATNYGYTF,TGTGCCAGCAGCTTGGGGACAGGGGCGACAAACTATGGCTACACCTTC
TRBJ1-1,-,TRBD1,TRBV25-1,CASLGTGGTEAFF,TGTGCTAGTCTGGGGACAGGTGGCACTGAAGCTTTCTTT
TRBJ1-2,-,-,TRBV19,CASSRGGFYGYTF,TGTGCCTCCTCGAGGGGGGGGTTCTATGGCTACACCTTC
TRBJ1-2,once,TRBD1,TRBV7-3,CASSPPDRKPNYGYTF,TGTGCCAGCAGCCCACCGGACAGGAAACCTAACTATGGCTACACCTTC
TRBJ2-4,many,-,TRBV12-3/TRBV12-4,CASSRGSAKNIQYF,TGTGCCAGCAGCCGGGGTTCGGCCAAAAACATTCAGTACTTC
TRBJ2-2,many,-,TRBV7-9,CASSRVTDTGELFF,TGTGCCAGCAGCCGAGTGACAGACACCGGGGAGCTGTTTTTT
TRBJ2-7,few,-,TRBV29-1,CSVWDDEQYF,TGCAGCGTTTGGGACGACGAGCAGTACTTC
TRBJ1-4,-,-,TRBV6-5,CASSYSREKLFF,TGTGCCAGCAGTTACTCTCGGGAAAAACTGTTTTTT
TRBJ1-1,-,-,TRBV5-1,CASAKVPDTEAVF,TGTGCCAGCGCTAAGGTCCCAGACACTGAAGCTGTCTTT
TRBJ2-7,-,-,TRBV12-3/TRBV12-4,CAALIHLGQYF,TGTGCCGCTTTAATTCACCTGGGGCAGTACTTC
TRBJ1-2,-,-,TRBV7-8,CASSPVGANYGYTF,TGTGCCAGCAGCCCCGTGGGGGCTAACTATGGCTACACCTTC
TRBJ1-5,many,TRBD1,TRBV20-1,CSARSSGGLSNQPQHF,TGCAGTGCTCGGTCCTCAGGGGGCCTGAGCAATCAGCCCCAGCATTTT
TRBJ1-5,many,-,TRBV7-2,CASSYSLPGNQPQHF,TGTGCCAGCAGCTATAGTCTTCCAGGGAATCAGCCCCAGCATTTT
TRBJ2-7,-,TRBD1,TRBV12-3/TRBV12-4,CASSLAGTGGEQYF,TGTGCCAGCAGTTTAGCCGGGACAGGTGGGGAGCAGTACTTC
TRBJ1-6,few,TRBD1,TRBV19,CASRWDSYNSPLHF,TGTGCCAGTAGATGGGACAGTTATAATTCACCCCTCCACTTT